Included here is one T cell receptor (beta chain) sequence, with context. The sample comes from a study of blood T cell repertoires in COVID-19. This CDR3 spans 15 amino acids. CDR1 and CDR2 (germline): SGHRS, YFSETQ. Trimming took 3 bases from V and 6 from J; bases not matched to a gene: 6. Libraries were prepared by immunoSEQ multiplex PCR; TCRdb keeps only in-frame clonotypes and omits some of them. The sample has under 450,000 clones, around 83% seen once. The V and J genes are TRBV5-1 and TRBJ2-1, with 10 bases fitting TRBD2. Sequencing used PBMCs or T cells enriched from blood (not recorded which). The clonotype comes from a woman aged 45-65 years who had recovered from COVID-19. As DNA, the CDR3 is TGCGCCAGCAGCTATAGCGGGGGGTCCCTCAATGAGCAGTTCTTC. It yields the protein CASSYSGGSLNEQFF.